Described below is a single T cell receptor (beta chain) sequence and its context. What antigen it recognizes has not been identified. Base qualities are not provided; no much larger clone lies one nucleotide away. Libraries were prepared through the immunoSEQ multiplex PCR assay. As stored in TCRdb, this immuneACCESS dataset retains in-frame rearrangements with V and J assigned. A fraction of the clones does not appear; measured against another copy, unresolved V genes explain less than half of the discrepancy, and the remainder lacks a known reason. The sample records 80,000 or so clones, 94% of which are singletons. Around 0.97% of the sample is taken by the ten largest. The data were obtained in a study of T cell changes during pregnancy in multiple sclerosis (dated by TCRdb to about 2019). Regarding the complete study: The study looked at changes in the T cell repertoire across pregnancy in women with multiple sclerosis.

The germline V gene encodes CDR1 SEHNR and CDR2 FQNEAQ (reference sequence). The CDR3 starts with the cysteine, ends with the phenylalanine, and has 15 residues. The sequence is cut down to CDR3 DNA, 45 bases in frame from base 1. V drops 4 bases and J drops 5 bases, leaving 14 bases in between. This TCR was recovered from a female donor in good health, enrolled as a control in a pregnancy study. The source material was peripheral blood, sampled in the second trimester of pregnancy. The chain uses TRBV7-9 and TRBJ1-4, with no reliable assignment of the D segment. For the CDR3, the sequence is CASSSVPGGNEKLFF. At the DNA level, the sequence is TGTGCCAGCAGCTCGGTGCCCGGAGGGAATGAAAAACTGTTTTTT.